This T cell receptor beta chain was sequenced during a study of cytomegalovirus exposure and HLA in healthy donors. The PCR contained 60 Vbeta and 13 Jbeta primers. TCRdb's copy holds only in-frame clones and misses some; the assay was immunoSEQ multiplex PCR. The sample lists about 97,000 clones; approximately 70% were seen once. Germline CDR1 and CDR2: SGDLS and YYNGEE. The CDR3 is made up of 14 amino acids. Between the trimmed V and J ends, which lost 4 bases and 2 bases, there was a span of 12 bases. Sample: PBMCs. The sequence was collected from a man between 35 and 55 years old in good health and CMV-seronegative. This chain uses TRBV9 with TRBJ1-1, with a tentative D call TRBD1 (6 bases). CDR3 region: CASSKRGPNTEAFF. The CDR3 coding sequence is TGTGCCAGCAGCAAGCGGGGGCCCAACACTGAAGCTTTCTTT.